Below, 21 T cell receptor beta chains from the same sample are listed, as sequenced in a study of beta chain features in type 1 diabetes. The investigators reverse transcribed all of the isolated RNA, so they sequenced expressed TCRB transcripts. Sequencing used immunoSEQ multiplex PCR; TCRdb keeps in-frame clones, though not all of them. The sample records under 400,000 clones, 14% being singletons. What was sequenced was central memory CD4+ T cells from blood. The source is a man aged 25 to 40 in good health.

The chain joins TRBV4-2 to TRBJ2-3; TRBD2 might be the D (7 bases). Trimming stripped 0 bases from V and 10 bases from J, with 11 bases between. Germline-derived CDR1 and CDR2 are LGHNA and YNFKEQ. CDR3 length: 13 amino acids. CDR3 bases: TGTGCCAGCAGCCAAGATAGGGGGGGCGCGCAGTATTTT. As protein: CASSQDRGGAQYF.

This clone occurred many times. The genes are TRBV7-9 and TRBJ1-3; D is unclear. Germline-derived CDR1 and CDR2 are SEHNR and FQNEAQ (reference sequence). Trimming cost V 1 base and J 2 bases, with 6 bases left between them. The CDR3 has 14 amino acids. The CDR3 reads CASSLVSPGNTIYF. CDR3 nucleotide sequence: TGTGCCAGCAGCTTAGTCTCCCCTGGAAACACCATATATTTT.

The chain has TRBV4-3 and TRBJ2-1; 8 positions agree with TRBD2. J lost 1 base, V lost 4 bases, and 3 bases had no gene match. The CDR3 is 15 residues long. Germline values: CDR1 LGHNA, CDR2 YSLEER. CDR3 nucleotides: TGCGCCAGCAGCCTAAGCGGGGGATCCTACAATGAGCAGTTCTTC. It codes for CASSLSGGSYNEQFF.

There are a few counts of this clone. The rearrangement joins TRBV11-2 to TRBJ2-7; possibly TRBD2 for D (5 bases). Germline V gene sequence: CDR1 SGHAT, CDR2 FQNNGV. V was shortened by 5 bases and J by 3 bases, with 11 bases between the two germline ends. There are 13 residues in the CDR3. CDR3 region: CASSRGPNYEQYV. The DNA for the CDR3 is TGTGCCAGCAGCCGAGGGCCTAACTACGAGCAGTACGTC.

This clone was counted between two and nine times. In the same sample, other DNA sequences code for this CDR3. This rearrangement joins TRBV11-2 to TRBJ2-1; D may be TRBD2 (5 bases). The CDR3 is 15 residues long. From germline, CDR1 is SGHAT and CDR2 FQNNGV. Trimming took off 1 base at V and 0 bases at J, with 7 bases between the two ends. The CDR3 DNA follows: TGTGCCAGCAGCTTAGCGGGAAGCTCCTACAATGAGCAGTTCTTC. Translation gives CASSLAGSSYNEQFF.

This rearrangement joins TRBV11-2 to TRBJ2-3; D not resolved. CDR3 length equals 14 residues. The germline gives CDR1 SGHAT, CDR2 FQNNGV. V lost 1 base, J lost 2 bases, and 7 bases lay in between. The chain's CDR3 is CASSLVVNTDTQYF. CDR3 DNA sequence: TGTGCCAGCAGCTTAGTTGTCAACACAGATACGCAGTATTTT.

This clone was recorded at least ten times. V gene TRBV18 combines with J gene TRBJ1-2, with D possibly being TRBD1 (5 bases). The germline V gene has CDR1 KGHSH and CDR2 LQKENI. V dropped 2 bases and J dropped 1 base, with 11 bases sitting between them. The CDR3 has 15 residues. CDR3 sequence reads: CASSPGASVNYGYTF. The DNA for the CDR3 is TGTGCCAGCTCACCAGGGGCAAGCGTTAACTATGGCTACACCTTC.

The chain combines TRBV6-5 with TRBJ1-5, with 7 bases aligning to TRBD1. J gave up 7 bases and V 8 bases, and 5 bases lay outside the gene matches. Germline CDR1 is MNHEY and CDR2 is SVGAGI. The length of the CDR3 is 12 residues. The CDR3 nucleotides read TGTGCCAGCCGACAGGGTCGGCAGCCCCAGCATTTT. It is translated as CASRQGRQPQHF.

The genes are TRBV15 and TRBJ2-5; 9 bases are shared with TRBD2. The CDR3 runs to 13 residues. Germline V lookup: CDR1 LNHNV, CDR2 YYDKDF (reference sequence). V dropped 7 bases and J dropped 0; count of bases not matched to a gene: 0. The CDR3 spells CATKRGDQETQYF. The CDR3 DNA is TGTGCCACCAAGCGGGGGGACCAAGAGACCCAGTACTTC.

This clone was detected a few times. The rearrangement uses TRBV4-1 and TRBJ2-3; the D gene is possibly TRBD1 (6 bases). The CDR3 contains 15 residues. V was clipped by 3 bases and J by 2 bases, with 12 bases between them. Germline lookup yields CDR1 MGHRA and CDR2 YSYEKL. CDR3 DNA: TGCGCCAGCAGCCATGGACAGATAAACACAGATACGCAGTATTTT. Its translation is CASSHGQINTDTQYF.

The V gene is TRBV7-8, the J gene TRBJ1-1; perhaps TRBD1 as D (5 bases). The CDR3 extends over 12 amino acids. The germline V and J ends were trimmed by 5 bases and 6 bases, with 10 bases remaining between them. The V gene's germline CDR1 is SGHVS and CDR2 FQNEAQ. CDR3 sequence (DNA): TGTGCCAGCAGCCTAGGGGTCGCTGAAGCTTTCTTT. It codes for CASSLGVAEAFF.

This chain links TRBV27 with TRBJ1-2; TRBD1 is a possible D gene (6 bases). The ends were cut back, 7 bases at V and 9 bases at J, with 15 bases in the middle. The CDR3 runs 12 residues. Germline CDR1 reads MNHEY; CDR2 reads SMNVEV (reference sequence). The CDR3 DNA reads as TGTGCCAGCATGGTGGTAGGGGGACGCTACACCTTC. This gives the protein CASMVVGGRYTF.

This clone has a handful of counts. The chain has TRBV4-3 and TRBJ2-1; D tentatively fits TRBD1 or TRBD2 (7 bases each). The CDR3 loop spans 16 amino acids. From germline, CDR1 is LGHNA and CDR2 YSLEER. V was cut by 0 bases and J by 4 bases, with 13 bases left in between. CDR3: CASSQDGGDRYNEQFF. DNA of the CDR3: TGCGCCAGCAGCCAAGATGGGGGGGACAGATACAATGAGCAGTTCTTC.

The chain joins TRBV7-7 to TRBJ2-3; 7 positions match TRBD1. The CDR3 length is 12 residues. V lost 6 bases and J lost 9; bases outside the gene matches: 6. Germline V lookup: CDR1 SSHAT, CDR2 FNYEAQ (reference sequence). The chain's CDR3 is CASSDQGETQYF. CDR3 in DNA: TGTGCCAGCAGTGATCAGGGGGAGACGCAGTATTTT.

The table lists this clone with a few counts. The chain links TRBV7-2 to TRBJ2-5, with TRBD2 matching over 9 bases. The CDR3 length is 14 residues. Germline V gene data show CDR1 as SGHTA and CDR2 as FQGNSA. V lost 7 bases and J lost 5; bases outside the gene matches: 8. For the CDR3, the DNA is TGTGCCAGCACCTGGCGGACTAGCGCTGAGACCCAGTACTTC. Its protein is CASTWRTSAETQYF.

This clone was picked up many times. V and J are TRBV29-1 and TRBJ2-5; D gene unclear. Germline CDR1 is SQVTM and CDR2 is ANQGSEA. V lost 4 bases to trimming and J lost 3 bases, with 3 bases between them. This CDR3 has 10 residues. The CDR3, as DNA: TGCAGCGTTGTAAAAGAGACCCAGTACTTC. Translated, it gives CSVVKETQYF.

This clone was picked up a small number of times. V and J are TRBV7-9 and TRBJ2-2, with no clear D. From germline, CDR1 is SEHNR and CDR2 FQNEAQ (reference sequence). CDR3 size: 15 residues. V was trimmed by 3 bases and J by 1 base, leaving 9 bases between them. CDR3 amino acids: CASSFRALNTGELFF. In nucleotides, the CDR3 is TGTGCCAGCAGCTTCCGGGCCCTGAACACCGGGGAGCTGTTTTTT.

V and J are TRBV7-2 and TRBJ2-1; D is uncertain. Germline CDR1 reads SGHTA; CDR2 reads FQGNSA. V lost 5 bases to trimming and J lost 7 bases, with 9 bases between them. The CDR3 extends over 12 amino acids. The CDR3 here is CASSPRFNEQFF. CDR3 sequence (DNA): TGTGCCAGCAGCCCAAGATTTAATGAGCAGTTCTTC.

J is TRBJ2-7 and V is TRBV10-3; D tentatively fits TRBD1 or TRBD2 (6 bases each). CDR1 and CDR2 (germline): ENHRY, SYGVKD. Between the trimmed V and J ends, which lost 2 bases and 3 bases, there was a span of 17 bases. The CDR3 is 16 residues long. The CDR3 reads CAISEGGGLGNYEQYF. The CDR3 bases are TGTGCCATCAGTGAGGGAGGGGGACTGGGAAACTACGAGCAGTACTTC.

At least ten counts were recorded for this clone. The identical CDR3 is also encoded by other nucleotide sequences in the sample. This chain's CDR3 is CASSSRLAKNIQYF. The CDR3 region has the DNA TGTGCCAGCAGCTCCCGTCTAGCCAAAAACATTCAGTACTTC. V and J are TRBV11-2 and TRBJ2-4; D ambiguous. CDR1 is SGHAT and CDR2 is FQNNGV in the germline V gene. The V gene lost 4 bases and the J gene lost 0 bases, with 7 bases spanning the gap. The CDR3 covers 14 residues.

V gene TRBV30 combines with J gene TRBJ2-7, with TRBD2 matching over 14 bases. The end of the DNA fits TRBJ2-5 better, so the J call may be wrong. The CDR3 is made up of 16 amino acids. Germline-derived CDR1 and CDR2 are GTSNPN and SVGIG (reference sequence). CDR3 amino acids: CAWTEPGLAGAGTQYF. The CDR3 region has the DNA TGTGCCTGGACCGAACCGGGACTAGCGGGAGCGGGGACCCAGTACTTC.